The rows below give T cell receptor beta chains drawn from one sample of a study of regulatory T cells in long-lasting Graves disease. From the multiplex PCR reads, TCRdb called clonotypes with MiXCR, one entry per CDR3 protein. The repertoire holds around 450,000 distinct CDR3 sequences, with 14% to 15% as singletons. These data also featured in a second study, about T cells in Graves' hyperthyroidism and ophthalmopathy.

This specimen was peripheral blood mononuclear cells (PBMCs), taken at new diagnosis, from a patient treated with antithyroid drugs. The receptor set was obtained from a woman in her thirties with Graves disease. Each CDR3 is given with its conserved first and last residue.

V gene,J gene,CDR3 protein
TRBV11-3,TRBJ2-1,CASSLSGAGSNEQFF
TRBV7-2,TRBJ1-5,CASSPWREGNQPQHF
TRBV28,TRBJ1-2,CASSLSPSGQPNGYTF
TRBV11-3,TRBJ2-1,CASSANMNEQFF
TRBV28,TRBJ2-7,CASGGWTGGSDEQYF
TRBV28,TRBJ2-3,CASSYYRGSTDTQYF
TRBV7-2,TRBJ2-1,CASSLQGAEQFF
TRBV5-6,TRBJ2-5,CASSFLNRQETQYF
TRBV7-2,TRBJ2-7,CASSSGPGMYEQYF
TRBV7-9,TRBJ2-2,CASSLFIAGELFF
TRBV11-3,TRBJ2-3,CASSPSGTVRTDTQYF
TRBV27,TRBJ2-3,CASSWDRTTDTQYF
TRBV6-2/TRBV6-3,TRBJ2-5,CASRLRTSASQETQYF
TRBV12-3/TRBV12-4,TRBJ2-1,CASRASGRDEQFF
TRBV7-8,TRBJ1-4,CASSLGVGGLREKLFF
TRBV5-1,TRBJ1-2,CAGSSGTDYGYTF
TRBV29-1,TRBJ2-3,CSVERLAGGRDTQYF
TRBV4-1,TRBJ1-2,CASSQVGDLYTF
TRBV28,TRBJ2-5,CASSLLIQGTQYF
TRBV6-1,TRBJ1-1,CASSPGHLLNTEAFF